This T cell receptor beta chain originates from a study of T cells after yellow fever vaccination. Study summary: Low-cell-number fractions underwent preparation using SMART-Seq v4 Ultra Low Input.

TCRdb processed the 5' RACE reads anew with MiXCR; each CDR3 protein has one entry. The sample yields around 610,000 distinct CDR3 sequences, roughly 14% seen once. This receptor was taken from a man between 25 and 39 years old who received the YFV17D yellow fever vaccine. The specimen was PBMCs, collected on the day of the yellow fever booster vaccination.

The CDR3 DNA sequence: TGTGCCAGCACCAGGGCCCCGAGCTATGGCTACACCTTC. This translates into CASTRAPSYGYTF. The rearrangement links TRBV6-1 to TRBJ1-2, with D possibly being TRBD1 (5 bases). Trimming cost V 7 bases and J 4 bases, with 13 bases left between them. The CDR3 length is 13 residues. Per germline, CDR1 MNHNS and CDR2 SASEGT.